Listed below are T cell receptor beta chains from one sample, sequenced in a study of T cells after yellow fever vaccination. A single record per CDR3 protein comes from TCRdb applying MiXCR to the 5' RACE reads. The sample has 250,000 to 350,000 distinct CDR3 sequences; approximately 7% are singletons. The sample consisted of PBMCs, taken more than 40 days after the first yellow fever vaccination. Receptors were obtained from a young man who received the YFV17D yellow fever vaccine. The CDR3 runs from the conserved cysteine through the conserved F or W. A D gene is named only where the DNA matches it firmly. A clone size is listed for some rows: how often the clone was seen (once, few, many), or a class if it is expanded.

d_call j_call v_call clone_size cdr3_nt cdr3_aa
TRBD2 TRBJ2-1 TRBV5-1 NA TGCGCCAGCAGCCTACCACGCGGGGGAGGCCTTAATGAGCAGTTCTTC CASSLPRGGGLNEQFF
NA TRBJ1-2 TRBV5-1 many TGCGCCAGCAGCTCCCTCGAGACGGCCTATGGCTACACCTTC CASSSLETAYGYTF
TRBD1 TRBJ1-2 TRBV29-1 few TGCAGCGTGGATTTGGACAGGATCGATAACTATGGCTACACCTTC CSVDLDRIDNYGYTF
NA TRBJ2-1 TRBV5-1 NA TGCGCCAGCAGCTTTGACCTAAACAATGAGCAGTTCTTC CASSFDLNNEQFF
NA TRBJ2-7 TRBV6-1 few TGTGCCAGCAGTCGCGCCGGGGACGTTAGCTCCTACGAGCAGTACTTC CASSRAGDVSSYEQYF
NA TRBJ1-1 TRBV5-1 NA TGCGCCAGCAGCTTGAAGTCAAGACCTTTGAACACTGAAGCTTTCTTT CASSLKSRPLNTEAFF
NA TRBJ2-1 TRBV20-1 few TGCAGTCCCTCGGGGGCCAATGATAATGAGCAGTTCTTC CSPSGANDNEQFF
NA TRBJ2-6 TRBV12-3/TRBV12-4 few TGTGCCAGCAGTTTGTTGCCACTTCTCTCTGGGGCCAACGTCCTGACTTTC CASSLLPLLSGANVLTF
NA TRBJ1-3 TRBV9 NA TGTGCCAGCAGTTCCGGGACAACTGGAAACACCATATATTTT CASSSGTTGNTIYF
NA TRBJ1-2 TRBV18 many TGTGCCAGCTCACCCGGACAGTGGGGTTTCACCTTC CASSPGQWGFTF
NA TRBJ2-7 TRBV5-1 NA TGCGCCAGCAGCTTGGCGGACCGCGGGCCCTACGAGCAGTACTTC CASSLADRGPYEQYF
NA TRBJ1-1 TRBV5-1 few TGCGCCAGCAGCGACCCATCCACCGGGCCCACTGAAGCTTTCTTT CASSDPSTGPTEAFF
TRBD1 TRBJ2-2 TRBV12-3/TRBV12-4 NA TGTGCCTACCGGGGGACAGGGGTCACCGGGGAGCTGTTTTTT CAYRGTGVTGELFF
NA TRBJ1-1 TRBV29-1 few TGCAGCGTTGAAGATCGTGCGGGGGGCGCAGGGGCTTTCTTT CSVEDRAGGAGAFF
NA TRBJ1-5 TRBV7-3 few TGTGCCAGCAGCTTAGATAAGACGGATAGCAATCAGCCCCAGCATTTT CASSLDKTDSNQPQHF
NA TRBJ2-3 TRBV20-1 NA TGCAGTGCTGCCAGAGGGGGGGGCACAGATACGCAGTATTTT CSAARGGGTDTQYF
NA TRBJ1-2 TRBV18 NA TGTGCCAGCTCACCCGCCCGCCAGGGCTCCATCTATGGCTACACCTTC CASSPARQGSIYGYTF
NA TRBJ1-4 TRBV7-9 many TGTGCCAGCAGCTTCGGTGGTTCAGGGACTAATGAAAAACTGTTTTTT CASSFGGSGTNEKLFF
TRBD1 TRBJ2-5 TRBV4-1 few TGCGCCAGCAGCCAAGGCCCGGCCAGGGGGCCACAAGAGACCCAGTACTTC CASSQGPARGPQETQYF
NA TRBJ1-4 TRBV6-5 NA TGTGCCAGCAGTTACTCTTGGGCTAATGAAAAACTGTTTTTT CASSYSWANEKLFF
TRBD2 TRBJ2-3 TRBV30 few TGTGCCTGGAGTGTAGGCGCGGGGGGAGATACGCAGTATTTT CAWSVGAGGDTQYF
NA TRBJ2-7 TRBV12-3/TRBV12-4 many TGTGCCAGCAGTTTTGGCGCAGATCTCACCTACGAGCAGTACTTC CASSFGADLTYEQYF
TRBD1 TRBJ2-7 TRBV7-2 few TGTGCCAGCAGCTTCGCCGGGACAGGGGGCGACGTTTCCTACGAGCAGTACTTC CASSFAGTGGDVSYEQYF
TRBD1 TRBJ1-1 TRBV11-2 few TGTGCCAGCAGCAAACAGGGGCTCATGAACACTGAAGCTTTCTTT CASSKQGLMNTEAFF
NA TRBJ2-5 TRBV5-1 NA TGCGCCAGCAGCCCCGACAGAAAAGAGACCCAGTACTTC CASSPDRKETQYF
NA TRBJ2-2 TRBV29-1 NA TGCAGCGTTGAAATTGGACAACGACCTGACGGGGAGCTGTTTTTT CSVEIGQRPDGELFF
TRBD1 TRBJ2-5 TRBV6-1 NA TGTGCCAGCAGTGAACCGGGACAGGGGACGGAGACCCAGTACTTC CASSEPGQGTETQYF
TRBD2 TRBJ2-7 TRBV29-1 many TGCAGCGTTGAAGGGCGAACTAGCGGGGGGACCGAAGGGTACGAGCAGTACTTC CSVEGRTSGGTEGYEQYF
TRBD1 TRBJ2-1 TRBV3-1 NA TGTGCCAGCAGTATACAGGGGCCGTACAATGAGCAGTTCTTC CASSIQGPYNEQFF
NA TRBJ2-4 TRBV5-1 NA TGCGCCAGCAGCTTGGGACTCAACAGGGCTCAAAACATTCAGTACTTC CASSLGLNRAQNIQYF
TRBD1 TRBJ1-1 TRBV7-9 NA TGTGCCAGCAGCCAGGACAGGGTGCCTTTCTTT CASSQDRVPFF
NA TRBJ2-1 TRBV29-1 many TGCAGCGCCTGGGGGCAAGGGGGCAATGAGCAGTTCTTC CSAWGQGGNEQFF
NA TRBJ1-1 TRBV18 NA TGTGCCAGCTCCCCCCCAGTTCGTACTGAAGCTTTCTTT CASSPPVRTEAFF
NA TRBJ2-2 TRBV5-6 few TGTGCCAGCAGCTTGTGGGCGACCGGGGAGCTGTTTTTT CASSLWATGELFF
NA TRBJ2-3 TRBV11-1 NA TGTGCCAGCAGCTTTGACAGGTTGGGCACAGATACGCAGTATTTT CASSFDRLGTDTQYF
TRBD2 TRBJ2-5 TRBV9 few TGTGCCAGCAGCGTAGGACTAGCGGAGACCCAGTACTTC CASSVGLAETQYF
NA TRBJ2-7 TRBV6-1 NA TGTGCCAGCAGGGAGGAGAACTTGTATCTCTACGAGCAGTACTTC CASREENLYLYEQYF
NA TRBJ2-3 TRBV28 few TGTGCCACCAGCAAAGGGGGGCACCGCGGAACAGATACGCAGTATTTT CATSKGGHRGTDTQYF
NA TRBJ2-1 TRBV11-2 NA TGTGCCAGCAGCTTAGTAATTCTAGCCCACAACAATGAGCAGTTCTTC CASSLVILAHNNEQFF
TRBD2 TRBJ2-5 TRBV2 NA TGTGCCAGCGGACTAGCGGGCGCCGTGCAGACCCAGTACTTC CASGLAGAVQTQYF
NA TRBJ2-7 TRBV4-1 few TGCGCCAGCAGCAGCCTATCCAACTACGAGCAGTACTTC CASSSLSNYEQYF
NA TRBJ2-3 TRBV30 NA TGTGCCTGGAGAGAGGGCCCTAGCACAGATACGCAGTATTTT CAWREGPSTDTQYF
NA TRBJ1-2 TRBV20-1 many TGCAGTGCTAGCTCTTACTCACCCACTGGCTACACCTTC CSASSYSPTGYTF
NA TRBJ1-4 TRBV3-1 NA TGTGCCAGCAGCCAAGGTGCCCCCGGAGGTGAAAAACTGTTTTTT CASSQGAPGGEKLFF
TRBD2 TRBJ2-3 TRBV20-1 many TGCAGTGCTTACGAACTAGCGGGGGGTTTGGGGGTCACAGATACGCAGTATTTT CSAYELAGGLGVTDTQYF
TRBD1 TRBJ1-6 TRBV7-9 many TGTGCCAGCAGCTCACCTACTAGGGACAGGGTTTCACCCCTCCACTTT CASSSPTRDRVSPLHF
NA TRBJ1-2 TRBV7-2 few TGTGCCAGCGGGCGAGGGCAGGTGTGGGACTATGGCTACACCTTC CASGRGQVWDYGYTF
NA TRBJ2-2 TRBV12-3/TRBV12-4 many TGTGCCAGCACCCCACGGGAATCCACCGGGGAGCTGTTTTTT CASTPRESTGELFF
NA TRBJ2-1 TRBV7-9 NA TGTGCCAGCAGCTTGACACTAGCTCCCGAGGATGAGCAGTTCTTC CASSLTLAPEDEQFF
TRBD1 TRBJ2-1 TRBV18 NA TGTGCCAGCTCACCACTACAGGGGAACTACAATGAGCAGTTCTTC CASSPLQGNYNEQFF